This T cell receptor beta chain was sequenced for a study of identical twins. This clonotype has a single count. Per germline, CDR1 DFQATT and CDR2 SNEGSKA (reference sequence). After removal of 0 bases from V and 8 bases from J, the junction contained 9 bases not matched to a gene. This CDR3 has 16 amino acids. Template switching introduced a universal primer site, and the cDNA bore unique molecular identifiers. Using its own MiXCR run on the 5' RACE reads, TCRdb lists one record per CDR3 protein. The repertoire consists of about 890,000 distinct CDR3 sequences, with 9% to 15% occurring once and the leading ten covering roughly 1.5%. This sample also belongs to another study, concerning yellow fever vaccine responses in identical twins.

What was sequenced was PBMCs. The source of this sequence is a woman younger than 35 in good health. The chain joins TRBV20-1 to TRBJ2-1; 11 nucleotides align to TRBD2. The CDR3 DNA follows: TGCAGTGCTAGAGATATATTAACTAGCGGGAGAGATGAGCAGTTCTTC. Amino acids: CSARDILTSGRDEQFF.